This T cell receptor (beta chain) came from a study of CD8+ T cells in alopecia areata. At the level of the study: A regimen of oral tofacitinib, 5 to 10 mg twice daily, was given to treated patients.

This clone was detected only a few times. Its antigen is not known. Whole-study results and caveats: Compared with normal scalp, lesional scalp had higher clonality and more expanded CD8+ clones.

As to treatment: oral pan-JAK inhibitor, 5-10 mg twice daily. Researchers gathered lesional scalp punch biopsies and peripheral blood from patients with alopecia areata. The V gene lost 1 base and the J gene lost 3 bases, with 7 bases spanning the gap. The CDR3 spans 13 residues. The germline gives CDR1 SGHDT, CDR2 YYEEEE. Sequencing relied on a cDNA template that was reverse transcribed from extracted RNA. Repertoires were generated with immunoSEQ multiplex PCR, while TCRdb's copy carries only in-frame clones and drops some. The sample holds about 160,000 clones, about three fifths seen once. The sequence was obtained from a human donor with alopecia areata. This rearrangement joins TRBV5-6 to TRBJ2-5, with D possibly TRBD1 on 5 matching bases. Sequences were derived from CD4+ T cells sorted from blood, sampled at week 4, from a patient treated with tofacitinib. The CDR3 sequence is CASSLTREETQYF. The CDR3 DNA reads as TGTGCCAGCAGCTTGACCAGGGAAGAGACCCAGTACTTC. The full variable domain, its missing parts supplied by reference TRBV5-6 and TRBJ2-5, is DAGVTQSPTHLIKTRGQQVTLRCSPKSGHDTVSWYQQALGQGPQFIFQYYEEEERQRGNFPDRFSGHQFPNYSSELNVNALLLGDSALYLCASSLTREETQYFGPGTRLLVL.